This T cell receptor beta chain was captured in a study of T cell responses to AZD1222 COVID-19 vaccine. Study-level findings and limits: Spike-wide coverage was observed for vaccine-associated CD4 TCRs, with dominant responses at 160-218 and 743-854. Only a handful of AZD1222 recipients, more than five in all, had baseline seropositivity.

The method was immunoSEQ multiplex PCR; TCRdb's version includes in-frame clones alone and lacks a portion of them. The sample lists 110,000 to 150,000 clones; about 93% were seen once. With regard to this clone: The target antigen is unknown.

This clonotype was obtained from an adult in good health. The sample in question was peripheral blood, obtained on day 0 of AZD1222 vaccination.

The DNA for the CDR3 is TGTGCCAGCAGCCCCGAGGTTGGCTACACCTTC. It is translated as CASSPEVGYTF. The gene calls are TRBV28 and TRBJ1-2; no firm D call. Trimming pared 6 bases from V and 7 bases from J, leaving 9 bases between. Per germline, CDR1 MDHEN and CDR2 SYDVKM. This CDR3 comprises 11 residues.